Listed below are T cell receptor beta chains from one sample, sequenced in a study of T-cell reconstitution after alpha-beta-depleted transplantation in children. TCRdb analysed the PCR reads with MiXCR anew, one entry per CDR3 protein. There are about 130,000 distinct CDR3 sequences in the sample; roughly 9% occur only once, and approximately 25% lies in the top ten. Material: PBMCs, mostly from graft donor cells, obtained 180 days after TCRalphabeta/CD19-depleted stem cell transplant. The receptor set was obtained from a girl under three years old who had a stem cell transplant for combined immunodeficiency, so the T cells may come from the graft donor. The CDR3 runs from the conserved cysteine through the conserved F or W. The order of the fields is V gene, J gene, clone size, D gene, CDR3 DNA, CDR3 protein. A D gene is named only where the DNA matches it firmly. Where a row states a size, it is once, few, many or the class of an expanded clone; other rows omit it.

>TRBV7-3|TRBJ2-3|.|.
TGTGCCAGCAGCCTCCCGGGACGCACAGATACGCAGTATTTT
CASSLPGRTDTQYF
>TRBV2|TRBJ2-1|few|TRBD2
TGTGCCAGCAGGCGCCCAATTCTGCATCTAGGGGCGGGGGGCCCCAATGAGCAGTTCTTC
CASRRPILHLGAGGPNEQFF
>TRBV20-1|TRBJ2-7|.|.
TGCAGTGCTGGGGGGACTTTCCCCTACGACCAGTACTTC
CSAGGTFPYDQYF
>TRBV7-8|TRBJ2-5|few|TRBD1
TGTGCCAGCAGCCCCGGGACAGGGTGGGAGACCCAGTACTTC
CASSPGTGWETQYF
>TRBV25-1|TRBJ1-6|few|.
TGTGCCAGCAGTGAATCTGGCGGGACCTATAATTCACCCCTCCACTTT
CASSESGGTYNSPLHF
>TRBV5-1|TRBJ2-7|.|.
TGCGCCAGCAGCCCGGGGTGGGGGCCCTACGAGCAGTACTTC
CASSPGWGPYEQYF
>TRBV7-2|TRBJ2-4|many|.
TGTGCCAGCAGCTTAATATCGGCACCAATAAGAGCCAAAAACATTCAGTACTTC
CASSLISAPIRAKNIQYF
>TRBV11-3|TRBJ2-1|many|.
TGTGCCAGCAGCCTCGGGACTCTTTTCAATGAGCAGTTCTTC
CASSLGTLFNEQFF
>TRBV7-6|TRBJ2-1|.|.
TGTGCCAGCAGCTTAGCAGGGGACATTTACAATGAGCAGTTCTTC
CASSLAGDIYNEQFF
>TRBV12-3/TRBV12-4|TRBJ1-5|.|.
TGTGCCAGCAGTTTTGGGGGCGGATCTAGCAATCAGCCCCAGCATTTT
CASSFGGGSSNQPQHF
>TRBV12-3/TRBV12-4|TRBJ2-2|few|.
TGTGCCAGCAGGCCTCTAGTTACCGGGGAGCTGTTTTTT
CASRPLVTGELFF
>TRBV7-2|TRBJ2-5|.|.
TGTGCCAGCAGCCAACAAGCAGGGGAACAAGAGACCCAGTACTTC
CASSQQAGEQETQYF
>TRBV20-1|TRBJ2-5|.|.
TGCAGCTCGTCGCAGGGTTGGTACGAGACCCAGTACTTC
CSSSQGWYETQYF
>TRBV12-3/TRBV12-4|TRBJ1-6|.|.
TGTGCCAGCAGTTTTCAGACAGAAAATTCACCCCTCCACTTT
CASSFQTENSPLHF
>TRBV24-1|TRBJ1-4|few|.
TGTGCCACCAGTGATCCCCGACACAGGGAAAAACTGTTTTTT
CATSDPRHREKLFF
>TRBV4-3|TRBJ2-3|.|.
TGCGCCAGCAGCCAAAGTACCAGGGGACTCACAGATACGCAGTATTTT
CASSQSTRGLTDTQYF
>TRBV20-1|TRBJ2-5|.|.
TGCAGTGTAGCCCTCAGTGGGGAGACCCAGTACTTC
CSVALSGETQYF
>TRBV12-3/TRBV12-4|TRBJ1-3|.|.
TGTGCCAGCATCGGAAGGAGCTCTGGAAACACCATATATTTT
CASIGRSSGNTIYF
>TRBV29-1|TRBJ2-1|few|TRBD1
TGCAGCGTTGTTGGGACAGGGACCTACAATGAGCAGTTCTTC
CSVVGTGTYNEQFF
>TRBV12-3/TRBV12-4|TRBJ2-3|.|.
TGTGCCAGCAGCCAGACAGATACGCAGTATTTT
CASSQTDTQYF
>TRBV20-1|TRBJ2-2|.|.
TGCAGTGCTACTGAAAGGGGCGGGGAGCTGTTTTTT
CSATERGGELFF
>TRBV20-1|TRBJ2-2|few|.
TGCAGTGCTAGTTCCGGGGGCAACACCGGGGAGCTGTTTTTT
CSASSGGNTGELFF
>TRBV10-3|TRBJ2-2|many|.
TGTGCCATCAGTGCCACGGGACCGCTGGGCACCGGGGAGCTGTTTTTT
CAISATGPLGTGELFF
>TRBV10-3|TRBJ2-1|few|.
TGTGCCATCAGTGATCCCAGAAACAATGAGCAGTTCTTC
CAISDPRNNEQFF
>TRBV5-4|TRBJ2-5|.|.
TGTGCCAGCAGCCTTGCCTTGACAGGCCAAGAGACCCAGTACTTC
CASSLALTGQETQYF
>TRBV7-8|TRBJ2-3|few|TRBD2
TGTGCCAGCAGCTTAGGGCTAGCGGGGGGCCGTAGCACAGATACGCAGTATTTT
CASSLGLAGGRSTDTQYF
>TRBV5-1|TRBJ2-3|few|TRBD1
TGCGCCAGCAGCTTCACGGACAGGGGCCCACACGAAGGCACAGATACGCAGTATTTT
CASSFTDRGPHEGTDTQYF
>TRBV19|TRBJ2-2|few|TRBD2
TGTGCCAGTACGAGCGGGAGATGGAACACCGGGGAGCTGTTTTTT
CASTSGRWNTGELFF
>TRBV30|TRBJ2-4|.|.
TGTGCCGGAAGGGACGGCAAAAACATTCAGTACTTC
CAGRDGKNIQYF
>TRBV18|TRBJ1-2|.|TRBD1
TGTGCCAGCTCACCCCAGGGGGACTATGGCTACACCTTC
CASSPQGDYGYTF
>TRBV12-3/TRBV12-4|TRBJ2-1|few|TRBD2
TGTGCCAGTTCCGGGACTAGAGATTCCAATGAGCAGTTCTTC
CASSGTRDSNEQFF
>TRBV20-1|TRBJ1-4|few|.
TGCAGTGCTAGAGATGGAGTGGGGCACCTGGATGAAAAACTGTTTTTT
CSARDGVGHLDEKLFF
>TRBV20-1|TRBJ2-5|few|.
TGCAGTGCTAGAGATATCGGGACGGCGAAAGAGACCCAGTACTTC
CSARDIGTAKETQYF
>TRBV29-1|TRBJ2-7|.|TRBD1
TGCAGCGTTGAAGAGACCGACAGGGTTGGCTACGAGCAGTACTTC
CSVEETDRVGYEQYF
>TRBV29-1|TRBJ2-4|few|.
TGCAGCGTTGAACAGGCTCGAGCCAAAAACATTCAGTACTTC
CSVEQARAKNIQYF
>TRBV20-1|TRBJ2-3|.|.
TGCAGTGCCTCGGTCCCTAACTTACCCACAGATACGCAGTATTTT
CSASVPNLPTDTQYF
>TRBV20-1|TRBJ1-5|few|TRBD1
TGCAGTGCGACTGGACAGGCGAATCAGCCCCAGCATTTT
CSATGQANQPQHF
>TRBV6-2/TRBV6-3|TRBJ2-2|few|.
TGTGCCAGCAGTTATAGGTACCATAGCAACACCGGGGAGCTGTTTTTT
CASSYRYHSNTGELFF
>TRBV10-3|TRBJ1-2|few|TRBD1
TGTGCCATCAGTACGAGACAGGGCGGCTATGGCTACACCTTC
CAISTRQGGYGYTF
>TRBV18|TRBJ2-2|few|TRBD2
TGTGCCAGCTCACCTCTCATACTAGCGGGAGGAAACACCGGGGAGCTGTTTTTT
CASSPLILAGGNTGELFF